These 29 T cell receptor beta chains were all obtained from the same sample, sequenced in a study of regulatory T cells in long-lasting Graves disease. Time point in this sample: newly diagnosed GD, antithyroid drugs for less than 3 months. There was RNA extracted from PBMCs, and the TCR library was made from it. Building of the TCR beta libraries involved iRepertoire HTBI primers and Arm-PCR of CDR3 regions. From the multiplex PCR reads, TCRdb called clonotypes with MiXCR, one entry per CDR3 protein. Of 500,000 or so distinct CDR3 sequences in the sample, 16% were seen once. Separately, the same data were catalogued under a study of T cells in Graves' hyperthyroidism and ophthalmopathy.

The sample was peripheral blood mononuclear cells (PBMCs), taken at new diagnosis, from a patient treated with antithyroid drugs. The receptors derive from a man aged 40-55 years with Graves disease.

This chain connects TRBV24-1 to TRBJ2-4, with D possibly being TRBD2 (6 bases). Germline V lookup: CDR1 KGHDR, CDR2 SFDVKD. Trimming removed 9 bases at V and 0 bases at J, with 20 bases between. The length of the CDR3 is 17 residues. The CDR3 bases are TGTGCCACCGGAGGGGTCGGCCCTGACGGAGCCAAAAACATTCAGTACTTC. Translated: CATGGVGPDGAKNIQYF.

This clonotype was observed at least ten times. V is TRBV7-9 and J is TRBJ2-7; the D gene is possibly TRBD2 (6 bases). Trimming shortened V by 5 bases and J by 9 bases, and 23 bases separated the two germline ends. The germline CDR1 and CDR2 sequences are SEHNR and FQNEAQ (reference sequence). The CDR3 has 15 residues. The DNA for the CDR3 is TGTGCCAGCAGCCCTCCTAGCGCCCAGGTCGAGAGGCAGTACTTC. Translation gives CASSPPSAQVERQYF.

The CDR3 protein is CASGPPLMDSPLHF. Written as DNA, the CDR3 is TGTGCCAGCGGCCCTCCTCTCATGGATTCACCCCTCCACTTT. The rearrangement joins TRBV3-1 to TRBJ1-6; D remains ambiguous. This CDR3 has 14 amino acids. V was pared by 8 bases and J by 8 bases, with 16 bases between. Germline V CDR1 and CDR2: LGHDT, YNNKEL (reference sequence).

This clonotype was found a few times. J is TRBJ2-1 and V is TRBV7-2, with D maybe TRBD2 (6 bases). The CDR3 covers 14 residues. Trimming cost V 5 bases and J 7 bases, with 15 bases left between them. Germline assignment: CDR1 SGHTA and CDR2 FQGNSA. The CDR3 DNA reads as TGTGCCAGCAGCGCCCGCGGGGTTAGAAATGAGCAGTTCTTC. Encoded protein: CASSARGVRNEQFF. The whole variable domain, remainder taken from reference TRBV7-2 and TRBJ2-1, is GAGVSQSPSNKVTEKGKDVELRCDPISGHTALYWYRQSLGQGLEFLIYFQGNSAPDKSGLPSDRFSAERTGGSVSTLTIQRTQQEDSAVYLCASSARGVRNEQFFGPGTRLTVL.

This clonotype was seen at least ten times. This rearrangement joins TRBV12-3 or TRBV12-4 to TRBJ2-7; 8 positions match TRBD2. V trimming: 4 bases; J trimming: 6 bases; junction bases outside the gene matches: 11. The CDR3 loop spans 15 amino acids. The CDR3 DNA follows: TGTGCCAGCAGTTATTACCGGGGACTAGGGGTCGAGCAGTACTTC. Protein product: CASSYYRGLGVEQYF.

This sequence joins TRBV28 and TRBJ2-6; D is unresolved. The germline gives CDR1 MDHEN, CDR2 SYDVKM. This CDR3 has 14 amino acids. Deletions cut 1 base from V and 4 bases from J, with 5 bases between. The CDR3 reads CASSLYKGANVLTF. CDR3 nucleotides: TGTGCCAGCAGTTTATACAAGGGGGCCAACGTCCTGACTTTC.

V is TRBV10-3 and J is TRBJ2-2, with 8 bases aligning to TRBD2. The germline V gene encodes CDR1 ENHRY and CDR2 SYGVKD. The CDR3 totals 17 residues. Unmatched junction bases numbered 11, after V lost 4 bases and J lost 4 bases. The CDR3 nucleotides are TGTGCCATCAGTGGTCTTGCGGGAGGAAGGGGCACCGGGGAGCTGTTTTTT. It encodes CAISGLAGGRGTGELFF.

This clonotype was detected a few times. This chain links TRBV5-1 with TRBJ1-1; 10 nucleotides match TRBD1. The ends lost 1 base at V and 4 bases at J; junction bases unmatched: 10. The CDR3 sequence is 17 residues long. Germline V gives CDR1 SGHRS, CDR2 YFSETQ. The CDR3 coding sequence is TGCGCCAGCAGCTTGTCAGCCCGACAGGGGGCAAGCACTGAAGCTTTCTTT. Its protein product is CASSLSARQGASTEAFF. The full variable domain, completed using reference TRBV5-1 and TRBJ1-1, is KAGVTQTPRYLIKTRGQQVTLSCSPISGHRSVSWYQQTPGQGLQFLFEYFSETQRNKGNFPGRFSGRQFSNSRSEMNVSTLELGDSALYLCASSLSARQGASTEAFFGQGTRLTVV.

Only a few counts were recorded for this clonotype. CDR3 sequence: CASSYRAQGADTQYF. In DNA form, the CDR3 reads TGTGCCAGCAGTTACAGAGCGCAGGGGGCAGATACGCAGTATTTT. This rearrangement joins TRBV6-5 to TRBJ2-3; 7 bases line up with TRBD1. Per germline, CDR1 MNHEY and CDR2 SVGAGI. The CDR3 runs to 15 residues. V lost 2 bases, J lost 4 bases, and 6 bases stayed unmatched.

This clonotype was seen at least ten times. The CDR3 coding sequence is TGTGCCAGCAGTTTTCAGGGGGCGCCTCCAGATACGCAGTATTTT. Encoded protein: CASSFQGAPPDTQYF. The chain has TRBV28 and TRBJ2-3, with 8 positions matching TRBD1. J gave up 4 bases and V 3 bases, and 6 bases lay outside the gene matches. The CDR3 is made up of 15 amino acids. From germline, CDR1 is MDHEN and CDR2 SYDVKM. The entire variable domain, with the rest obtained from reference TRBV28 and TRBJ2-3, is as follows: DVKVTQSSRYLVKRTGEKVFLECVQDMDHENMFWYRQDPGLGLRLIYFSYDVKMKEKGDIPEGYSVSREKKERFSLILESASTNQTSMYLCASSFQGAPPDTQYFGPGTRLTVL.

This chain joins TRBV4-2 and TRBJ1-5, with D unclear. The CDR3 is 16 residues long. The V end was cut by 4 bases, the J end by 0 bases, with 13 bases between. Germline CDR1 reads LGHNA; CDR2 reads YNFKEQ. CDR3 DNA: TGTGCCAGCAGCCGGAGTTTGACGGATAGCAATCAGCCCCAGCATTTT. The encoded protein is CASSRSLTDSNQPQHF.

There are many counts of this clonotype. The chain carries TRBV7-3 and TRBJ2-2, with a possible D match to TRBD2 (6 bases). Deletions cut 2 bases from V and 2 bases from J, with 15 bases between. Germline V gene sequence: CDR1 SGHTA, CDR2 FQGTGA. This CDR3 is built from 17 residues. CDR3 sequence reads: CASSLPKDSGNTGELFF. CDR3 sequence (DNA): TGTGCCAGCAGCTTACCCAAGGATAGCGGCAACACCGGGGAGCTGTTTTTT.

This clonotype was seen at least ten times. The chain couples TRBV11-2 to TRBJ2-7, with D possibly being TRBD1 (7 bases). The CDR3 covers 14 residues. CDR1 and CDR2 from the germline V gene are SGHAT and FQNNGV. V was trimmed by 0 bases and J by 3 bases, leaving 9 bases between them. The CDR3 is CASSLDRGVYEQYF. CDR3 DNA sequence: TGTGCCAGCAGCTTAGACAGGGGGGTCTACGAGCAGTACTTC. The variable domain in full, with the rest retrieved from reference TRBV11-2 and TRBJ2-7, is EAGVAQSPRYKIIEKRQSVAFWCNPISGHATLYWYQQILGQGPKLLIQFQNNGVVDDSQLPKDRFSAERLKGVDSTLKIQPAKLEDSAVYLCASSLDRGVYEQYFGPGTRLTVT.

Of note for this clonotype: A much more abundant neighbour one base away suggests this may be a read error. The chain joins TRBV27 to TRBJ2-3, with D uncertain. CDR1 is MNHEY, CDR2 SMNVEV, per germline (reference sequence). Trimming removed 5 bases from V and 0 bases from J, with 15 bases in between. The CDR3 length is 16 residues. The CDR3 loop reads CASSLRLHTSTDTQYF. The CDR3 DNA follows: TGTGCCAGCAGTCTCCGACTCCATACTAGCACAGATACGCAGTATTTT.

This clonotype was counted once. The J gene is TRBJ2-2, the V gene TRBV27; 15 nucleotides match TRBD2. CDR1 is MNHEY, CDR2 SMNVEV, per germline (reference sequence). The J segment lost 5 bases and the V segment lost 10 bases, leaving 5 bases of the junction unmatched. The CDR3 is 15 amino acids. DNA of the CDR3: TGTGCCACCAGGGGACTAGCGGGAGGTACCGGGGAGCTGTTTTTT. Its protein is CATRGLAGGTGELFF.

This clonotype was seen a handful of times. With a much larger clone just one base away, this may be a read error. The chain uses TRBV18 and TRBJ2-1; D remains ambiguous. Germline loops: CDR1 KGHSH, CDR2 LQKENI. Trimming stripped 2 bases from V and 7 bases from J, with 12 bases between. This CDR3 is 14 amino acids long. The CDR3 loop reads CASSPIGPANEQFF. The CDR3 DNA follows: TGTGCCAGCTCACCAATCGGACCAGCTAATGAGCAGTTCTTC. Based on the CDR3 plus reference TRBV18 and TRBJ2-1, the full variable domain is NAGVMQNPRHLVRRRGQEARLRCSPMKGHSHVYWYRQLPEEGLKFMVYLQKENIIDESGMPKERFSAEFPKEGPSILRIQQVVRGDSAAYFCASSPIGPANEQFFGPGTRLTVL.

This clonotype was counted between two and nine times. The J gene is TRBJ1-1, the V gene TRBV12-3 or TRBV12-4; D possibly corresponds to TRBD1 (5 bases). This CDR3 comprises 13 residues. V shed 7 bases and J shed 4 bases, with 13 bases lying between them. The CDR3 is CASTLRGITEAFF. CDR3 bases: TGTGCCAGCACTCTGAGGGGTATCACTGAAGCTTTCTTT.

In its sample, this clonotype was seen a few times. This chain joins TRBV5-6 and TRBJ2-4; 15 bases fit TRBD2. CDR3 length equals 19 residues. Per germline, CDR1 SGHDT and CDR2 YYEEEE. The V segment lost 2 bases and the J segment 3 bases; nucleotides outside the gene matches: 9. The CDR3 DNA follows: TGTGCCAGCAGCTTCCGGACTAGCGGGAGGGGTCAGGACAAAAACATTCAGTACTTC. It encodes CASSFRTSGRGQDKNIQYF.

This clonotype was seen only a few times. CDR3 loop: CASSSPGQGGYEQYF. The CDR3 coding sequence is TGTGCCAGCAGCTCGCCGGGACAGGGTGGCTACGAGCAGTACTTC. The genes are TRBV7-9 and TRBJ2-7, with 9 nucleotides matching TRBD1. This CDR3 spans 15 amino acids. Germline V gene sequence: CDR1 SEHNR, CDR2 FQNEAQ (reference sequence). The junction had 7 bases not matched to a gene; V was cut back by 4 bases and J by 3 bases.

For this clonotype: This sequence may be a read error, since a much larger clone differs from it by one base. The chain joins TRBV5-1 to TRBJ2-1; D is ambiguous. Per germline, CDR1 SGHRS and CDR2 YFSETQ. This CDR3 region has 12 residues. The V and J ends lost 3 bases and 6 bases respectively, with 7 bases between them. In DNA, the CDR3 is TGCGCCAGCAGCTCGATGGCCAATGAGCAGTTCTTC. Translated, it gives CASSSMANEQFF.

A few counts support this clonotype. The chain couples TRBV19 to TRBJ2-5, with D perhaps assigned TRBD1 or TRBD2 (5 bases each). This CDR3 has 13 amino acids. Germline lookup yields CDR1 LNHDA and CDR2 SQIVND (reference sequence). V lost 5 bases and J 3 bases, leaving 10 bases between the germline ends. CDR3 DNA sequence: TGTGCCAGTAGTCCGGGGCGCAAAGAGACCCAGTACTTC. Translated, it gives CASSPGRKETQYF.

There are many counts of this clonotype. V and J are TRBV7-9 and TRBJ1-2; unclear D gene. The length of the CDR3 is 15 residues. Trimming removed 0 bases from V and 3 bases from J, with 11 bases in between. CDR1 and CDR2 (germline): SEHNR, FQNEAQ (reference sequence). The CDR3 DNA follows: TGTGCCAGCAGCTTAGCGTCGTCCGGATACTATGGCTACACCTTC. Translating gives CASSLASSGYYGYTF.

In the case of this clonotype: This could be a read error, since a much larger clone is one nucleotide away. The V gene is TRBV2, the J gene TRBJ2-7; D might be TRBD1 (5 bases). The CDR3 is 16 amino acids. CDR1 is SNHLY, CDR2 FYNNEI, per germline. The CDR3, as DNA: TGTGCCATCAGTGGATCCGGCAGGGTTGGGTCCTACGAGCAGTACTTC. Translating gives CAISGSGRVGSYEQYF.

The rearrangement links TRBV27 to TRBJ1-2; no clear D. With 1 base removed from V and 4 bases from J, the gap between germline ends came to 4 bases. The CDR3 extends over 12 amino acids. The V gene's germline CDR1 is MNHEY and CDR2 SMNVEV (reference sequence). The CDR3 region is CASSLFPYGYTF. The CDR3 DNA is TGTGCCAGCAGTTTATTCCCCTATGGCTACACCTTC.

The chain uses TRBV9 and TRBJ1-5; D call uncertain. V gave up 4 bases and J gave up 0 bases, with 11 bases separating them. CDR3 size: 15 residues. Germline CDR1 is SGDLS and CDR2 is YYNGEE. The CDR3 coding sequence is TGTGCCAGCAGCCCCAGTCCTAATAGCAATCAGCCCCAGCATTTT. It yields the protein CASSPSPNSNQPQHF.

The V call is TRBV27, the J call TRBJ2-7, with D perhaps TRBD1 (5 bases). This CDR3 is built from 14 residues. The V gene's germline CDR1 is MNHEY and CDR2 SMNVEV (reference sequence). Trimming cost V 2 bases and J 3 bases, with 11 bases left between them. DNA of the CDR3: TGTGCCAGCAGTTTAACTGACAGCAACTACGAGCAGTACTTC. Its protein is CASSLTDSNYEQYF.

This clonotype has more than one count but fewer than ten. The CDR3: CASSWTYQETQYF. CDR3 DNA: TGTGCCAGCAGTTGGACGTACCAAGAGACCCAGTACTTC. The genes are TRBV6-5 and TRBJ2-5; no clear D gene. From germline, CDR1 is MNHEY and CDR2 SVGAGI. V dropped 4 bases and J dropped 0 bases, with 6 bases sitting between them. CDR3 length equals 13 residues.

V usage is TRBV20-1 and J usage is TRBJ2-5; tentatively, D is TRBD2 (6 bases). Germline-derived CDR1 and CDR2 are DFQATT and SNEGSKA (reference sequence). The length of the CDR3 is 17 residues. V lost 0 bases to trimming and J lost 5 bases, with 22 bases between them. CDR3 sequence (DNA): TGCAGTGCTAGAGATTTGGATAGGGTCGGAGGGAAGGAGACCCAGTACTTC. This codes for CSARDLDRVGGKETQYF.

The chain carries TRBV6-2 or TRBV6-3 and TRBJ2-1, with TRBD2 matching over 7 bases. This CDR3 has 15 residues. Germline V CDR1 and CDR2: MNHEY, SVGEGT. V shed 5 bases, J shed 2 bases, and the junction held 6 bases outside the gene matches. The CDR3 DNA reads TGTGCCAGCAGTGATAGGAGCGGGGCCTACAATGAGCAGTTCTTC. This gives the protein CASSDRSGAYNEQFF.